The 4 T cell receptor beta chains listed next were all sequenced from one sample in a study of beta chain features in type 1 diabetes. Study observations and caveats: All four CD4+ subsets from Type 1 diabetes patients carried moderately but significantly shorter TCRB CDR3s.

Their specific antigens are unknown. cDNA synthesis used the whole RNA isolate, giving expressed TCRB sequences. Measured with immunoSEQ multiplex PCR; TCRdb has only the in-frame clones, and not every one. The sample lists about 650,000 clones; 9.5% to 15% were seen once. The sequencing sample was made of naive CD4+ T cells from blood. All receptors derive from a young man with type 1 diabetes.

For the CDR3, the DNA is TGTGCCAGCACTCCTCCGGGACTAGCGGGGAGCTACAATGAGCAGTTCTTC. Protein product: CASTPPGLAGSYNEQFF. The chain carries TRBV7-9 and TRBJ2-1, with TRBD2 identical over 13 bases. Germline V lookup: CDR1 SEHNR, CDR2 FQNEAQ (reference sequence). The length of the CDR3 is 17 residues. Trimming at V came to 7 bases and at J to 3 bases, leaving 9 bases not matched to a gene.

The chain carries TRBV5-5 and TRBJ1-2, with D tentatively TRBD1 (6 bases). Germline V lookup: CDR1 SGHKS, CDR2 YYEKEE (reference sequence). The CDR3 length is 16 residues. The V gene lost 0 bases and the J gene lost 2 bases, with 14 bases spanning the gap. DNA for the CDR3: TGTGCCAGCAGCTTGGCCGTAAACAGGGCCAACTATGGCTACACCTTC. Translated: CASSLAVNRANYGYTF. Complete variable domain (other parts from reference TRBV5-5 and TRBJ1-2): DAGVTQSPTHLIKTRGQQVTLRCSPISGHKSVSWYQQVLGQGPQFIFQYYEKEERGRGNFPDRFSARQFPNYSSELNVNALLLGDSALYLCASSLAVNRANYGYTFGSGTRLTVV.

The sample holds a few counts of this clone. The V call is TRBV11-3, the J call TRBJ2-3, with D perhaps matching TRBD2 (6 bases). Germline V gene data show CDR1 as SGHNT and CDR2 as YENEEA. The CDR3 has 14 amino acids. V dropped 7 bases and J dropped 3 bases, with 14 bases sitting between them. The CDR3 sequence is CASKWRANTDTQYF. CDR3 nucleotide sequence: TGTGCCAGCAAGTGGAGGGCCAATACAGATACGCAGTATTTT.

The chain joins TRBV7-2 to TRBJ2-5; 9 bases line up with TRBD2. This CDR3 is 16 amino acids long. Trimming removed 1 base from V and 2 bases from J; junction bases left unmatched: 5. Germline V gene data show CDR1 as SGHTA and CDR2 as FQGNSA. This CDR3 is CASSLVASGVQETQYF. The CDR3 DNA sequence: TGTGCCAGCAGCTTAGTAGCTAGCGGGGTTCAAGAGACCCAGTACTTC.